This T cell receptor beta chain was sequenced during a study of control samples from healthy donors and cancer patients. V was pared by 4 bases and J by 5 bases, with 5 bases of the junction left unmatched. Per the germline V gene, CDR1 is SGHRS and CDR2 is YFSETQ. The CDR3 contains 15 residues. This table comes from immunoSEQ multiplex PCR, and its TCRdb copy is limited to in-frame clones, with some not included. The sample yields 120,000 or so clones, around 90% seen once. Sequencing was done on a sample of blood. The TCR was taken from a man aged 18 to 29 in good health. The chain uses TRBV5-1 and TRBJ2-1; TRBD1 agrees at 11 bases. DNA of the CDR3: TGCGCCAGCAGCGGGGGACAGGGGGGAAACAATGAGCAGTTCTTC. Translating it yields CASSGGQGGNNEQFF. The entire variable domain, with the rest obtained from reference TRBV5-1 and TRBJ2-1, is as follows: KAGVTQTPRYLIKTRGQQVTLSCSPISGHRSVSWYQQTPGQGLQFLFEYFSETQRNKGNFPGRFSGRQFSNSRSEMNVSTLELGDSALYLCASSGGQGGNNEQFFGPGTRLTVL.